The 26 T cell receptor beta chains below were found in one sample sequenced in a study of metastatic and nonmetastatic thyroid tumors (dated by TCRdb to about 2020). The protocol used for the library was PCR. Instrument used: Illumina HiSeq 4000. Clones were called with MiXCR by TCRdb after fastp trimmed the public reads at Q25, and only in-frame beta chains were retained. This sample lists some 24,000 clones; around 21% were detected once. Of the sample, over 10% falls within the top ten clones. None of the patients had been given any treatment before thyroid surgery. Sequencing was performed on blood. The receptors come from a male donor with papillary thyroid cancer or a benign thyroid nodule (not recorded which). Some clones in this sample may be carry-over from other donors' samples.

V gene TRBV25-1 combines with J gene TRBJ2-1; TRBD2 matches 10 bases. Unmatched junction bases numbered 11, after V lost 0 bases and J lost 9 bases. There are 17 residues in the CDR3. The germline CDR1 and CDR2 sequences are MGHDK and SYGVNS. The CDR3 DNA reads TGTGCCAGCAGTGAATATTCCAGCGGGAGGGCATCGGGTGAGCAGTTCTTC. Translation gives CASSEYSSGRASGEQFF.

This clone was recorded at least ten times. The chain employs TRBV28 and TRBJ1-5; 7 nucleotides line up with TRBD1. Germline loops: CDR1 MDHEN, CDR2 SYDVKM. The CDR3 contains 14 residues. The junction had 9 bases not matched to a gene; V was cut back by 7 bases and J by 6 bases. DNA of the CDR3: TGTGCCAGCACCTTAGCGAGGGGGCCTCAGCCCCAGCATTTT. Its translation: CASTLARGPQPQHF.

V is TRBV4-2 and J is TRBJ1-5, with D possibly TRBD1 on 5 matching bases. Germline CDR1 and CDR2: LGHNA and YNFKEQ. The CDR3 loop spans 15 amino acids. V was shortened by 0 bases and J by 4 bases, with 10 bases between the two germline ends. The CDR3 here is CASSQEGRENQPQHF. The CDR3 DNA sequence: TGTGCCAGCAGCCAAGAGGGCAGGGAGAATCAGCCCCAGCATTTT.

This clone was picked up many times. The chain joins TRBV5-1 to TRBJ2-5, with D possibly called TRBD1 or TRBD2 (7 bases each). The CDR3 has 14 residues. CDR1 is SGHRS and CDR2 is YFSETQ in the germline V gene. Trimming stripped 4 bases from V and 4 bases from J, with 14 bases between. CDR3 DNA: TGCGCCAGCAGCCCAGGGGGGGCAGGAGAGACCCAGTACTTC. As protein: CASSPGGAGETQYF.

This clone was recorded at least ten times. The chain employs TRBV24-1 and TRBJ1-1; D ambiguous. The germline CDR1 and CDR2 sequences are KGHDR and SFDVKD. The ends were cut back, 4 bases at V and 5 bases at J, with 10 bases in the middle. The CDR3 spans 13 residues. In DNA form, the CDR3 reads TGTGCCACCAGTGACCATCTAGGGACTGAAGCTTTCTTT. This translates into CATSDHLGTEAFF.

This rearrangement joins TRBV20-1 to TRBJ2-7; D gene unclear. Per the germline V gene, CDR1 is DFQATT and CDR2 is SNEGSKA (reference sequence). This CDR3 region has 13 residues. The V and J ends lost 2 bases and 0 bases respectively, with 8 bases between them. In nucleotides, the CDR3 is TGCAGTGCTAGATATCCGTTCTCCTACGAGCAGTACTTC. Its translation is CSARYPFSYEQYF.

The chain joins TRBV4-1 to TRBJ2-5; 13 nucleotides line up with TRBD2. J gave up 4 bases and V 1 base, and 6 bases lay outside the gene matches. The CDR3 is made up of 17 amino acids. CDR1 is MGHRA, CDR2 YSYEKL, per germline. The CDR3 sequence is CASSQALAGGPSETQYF. CDR3 nucleotide sequence: TGCGCCAGCAGCCAAGCACTAGCGGGAGGGCCGTCAGAGACCCAGTACTTC.

This clone was counted between two and nine times. The CDR3 DNA sequence: TGTGCCAGCAGTTTAGAGGGTTTCACTGAAGCTTTCTTT. The encoded protein is CASSLEGFTEAFF. V and J are TRBV12-3 or TRBV12-4 and TRBJ1-1; D gene ambiguous. There are 13 residues in the CDR3. V lost 1 base to trimming and J lost 4 bases, with 7 bases between them.

This clone is labeled medium-sized. The chain is built from TRBV20-1 and TRBJ1-5; no definite D call. The CDR3 extends over 16 amino acids. The V gene lost 5 bases and the J gene lost 1 base, with 18 bases spanning the gap. Germline V CDR1 and CDR2: DFQATT, SNEGSKA (reference sequence). CDR3: CSAPLYKQESNQPQHF. CDR3 nucleotides: TGCAGTGCTCCCTTATACAAGCAGGAAAGCAATCAGCCCCAGCATTTT.

This clone is medium-sized. The CDR3 spells CASLIAGDAGELFF. CDR3 nucleotides: TGTGCCAGTCTAATAGCGGGAGATGCCGGGGAGCTGTTTTTT. The chain is built from TRBV28 and TRBJ2-2; 9 bases align to TRBD2. V trimming: 9 bases; J trimming: 6 bases; junction bases outside the gene matches: 8. Germline loops: CDR1 MDHEN, CDR2 SYDVKM. This CDR3 contains 14 residues. The whole variable domain, filled in from reference TRBV28 and TRBJ2-2, reads DVKVTQSSRYLVKRTGEKVFLECVQDMDHENMFWYRQDPGLGLRLIYFSYDVKMKEKGDIPEGYSVSREKKERFSLILESASTNQTSMYLCASLIAGDAGELFFGEGSRLTVL.

This clone has just one count. The rearrangement uses TRBV20-1 and TRBJ2-5; D may be TRBD1 or TRBD2 (5 bases each). CDR3 length equals 12 residues. Per the germline V gene, CDR1 is DFQATT and CDR2 is SNEGSKA (reference sequence). Trimming stripped 8 bases from V and 1 base from J, with 11 bases between. The CDR3 protein is CSFSGTQETQYF. Here the CDR3 DNA reads TGCAGTTTCTCTGGGACCCAAGAGACCCAGTACTTC.

This clone was observed a few times. Different DNA sequences within this sample yield the same CDR3. V and J are TRBV27 and TRBJ2-1; D gene unclear. V gave up 9 bases and J gave up 4 bases, with 10 bases separating them. Germline CDR1 reads MNHEY; CDR2 reads SMNVEV (reference sequence). The CDR3 length is 12 residues. The CDR3 is CASRVGYNEQFF. DNA of the CDR3: TGTGCCAGTAGAGTGGGTTACAATGAGCAGTTCTTC.

The rearrangement joins TRBV5-1 to TRBJ2-7; D unresolved. The CDR3 spans 13 residues. The germline gives CDR1 SGHRS, CDR2 YFSETQ. Trimming pared 1 base from V and 3 bases from J, leaving 8 bases between. CDR3 nucleotide sequence: TGCGCCAGCAGCTTGAACGAATTCTACGAGCAGTACTTC. Translating gives CASSLNEFYEQYF.

The J gene is TRBJ2-7, the V gene TRBV11-2; a possible D gene is TRBD2 (5 bases). This CDR3 contains 16 residues. CDR1 is SGHAT, CDR2 FQNNGV, per germline. Trimming took 7 bases from V and 3 from J, leaving 22 bases between them. The CDR3 spells CASIPRVGSGGYEQYF. The DNA for the CDR3 is TGTGCCAGCATCCCTCGCGTGGGCAGCGGAGGCTACGAGCAGTACTTC.

This chain links TRBV11-2 with TRBJ1-2; tentative D call: TRBD1 (5 bases). Trimming took off 3 bases at V and 6 bases at J, with 14 bases between the two ends. Germline V gene sequence: CDR1 SGHAT, CDR2 FQNNGV. This CDR3 has 14 amino acids. CDR3 nucleotide sequence: TGTGCCAGCAGCTTCAGCGGACTGGGGGATGGCTACACCTTC. Its protein is CASSFSGLGDGYTF.

This clone was recorded many times. V usage is TRBV28 and J usage is TRBJ1-5; perhaps TRBD1 as D (5 bases). Germline V gene lookup returns CDR1 MDHEN and CDR2 SYDVKM. Trimming removed 2 bases from V and 5 bases from J, with 7 bases in between. The CDR3 extends over 13 amino acids. CDR3 sequence (DNA): TGTGCCAGCAGTTTAGGGGGTGATCAGCCCCAGCATTTT. Protein sequence: CASSLGGDQPQHF. The full variable domain, with the rest looked up from reference TRBV28 and TRBJ1-5, is DVKVTQSSRYLVKRTGEKVFLECVQDMDHENMFWYRQDPGLGLRLIYFSYDVKMKEKGDIPEGYSVSREKKERFSLILESASTNQTSMYLCASSLGGDQPQHFGDGTRLSIL.

The chain joins TRBV9 to TRBJ2-2, with 11 bases aligning to TRBD2. The CDR3 runs to 15 residues. V lost 4 bases to trimming and J lost 6 bases; unmatched junction nucleotides: 5. The V gene's germline CDR1 is SGDLS and CDR2 YYNGEE. CDR3 sequence: CASSSGTSGAGELFF. Written as DNA, the CDR3 is TGTGCCAGCAGCTCCGGGACTAGCGGTGCCGGGGAGCTGTTTTTT.

In its sample, this clone was seen many times. The germline gene is not matched at one end of the junction; a read error may be the cause. The V and J genes are TRBV9 and TRBJ2-5; D may be TRBD1 or TRBD2 (5 bases each). The V gene's germline CDR1 is SGDLS and CDR2 YYNGEE. CDR3 size: 14 residues. The CDR3 sequence: CASSPGAVQGTQYF. For the CDR3, the DNA is TGTGCCAGCAGCCCCGGGGCGGTCCAAGGGACCCAGTACTTC.

This clone has only one observation. The CDR3 loop reads CASSLRQGAMRGYTF. The CDR3 bases are TGTGCCAGCAGTCTACGACAGGGGGCTATGCGGGGCTACACCTTC. V is TRBV11-2 and J is TRBJ1-2, with 10 bases matching TRBD1. With V trimmed by 6 bases and J by 8 bases, 12 bases remained unmatched. Germline V gene lookup returns CDR1 SGHAT and CDR2 FQNNGV. This CDR3 comprises 15 residues. The full variable domain, completed using reference TRBV11-2 and TRBJ1-2, is EAGVAQSPRYKIIEKRQSVAFWCNPISGHATLYWYQQILGQGPKLLIQFQNNGVVDDSQLPKDRFSAERLKGVDSTLKIQPAKLEDSAVYLCASSLRQGAMRGYTFGSGTRLTVV.

This clone appeared many times. The V call is TRBV5-1, the J call TRBJ2-3; the D gene is possibly TRBD2 (5 bases). CDR1 and CDR2 (germline): SGHRS, YFSETQ. CDR3 length equals 15 residues. The V gene lost 0 bases and the J gene lost 4 bases, with 12 bases spanning the gap. The CDR3 DNA sequence: TGCGCCAGCAGCTTGGGTGGGAGTGTCGCAGATACGCAGTATTTT. Encoded protein: CASSLGGSVADTQYF.

This clone was observed many times. The rearrangement joins TRBV30 to TRBJ2-3; no reliable D call. The V end was cut by 2 bases, the J end by 0 bases, with 3 bases between. The germline CDR1 and CDR2 sequences are GTSNPN and SVGIG (reference sequence). The CDR3 is made up of 12 amino acids. DNA for the CDR3: TGTGCCTGGAGTACCAGCACAGATACGCAGTATTTT. As protein: CAWSTSTDTQYF.

This clone was seen a handful of times. This rearrangement joins TRBV6-5 to TRBJ1-5; D unresolved. The germline V and J ends were trimmed by 4 bases and 0 bases, with 7 bases remaining between them. The CDR3 spans 14 residues. Germline V CDR1 and CDR2: MNHEY, SVGAGI. CDR3 residues: CASSFSFSNQPQHF. CDR3 in DNA: TGTGCCAGCAGTTTCAGCTTTAGCAATCAGCCCCAGCATTTT.

V is TRBV30 and J is TRBJ2-7; unclear D gene. V shed 5 bases and J shed 3 bases, with 5 bases lying between them. Germline loops: CDR1 GTSNPN, CDR2 SVGIG (reference sequence). The CDR3 contains 10 residues. For the CDR3, the DNA is TGTGCCTGGGGGTACTACGAGCAGTACTTC. Protein product: CAWGYYEQYF.

This chain links TRBV11-3 with TRBJ2-2, with no clear D. The CDR3 extends over 14 amino acids. Germline-derived CDR1 and CDR2 are SGHNT and YENEEA. V gave up 2 bases and J gave up 1 base, with 5 bases separating them. The DNA for the CDR3 is TGTGCCAGCAGCTTACGCGGGAACACCGGGGAGCTGTTTTTT. This encodes CASSLRGNTGELFF.

This clone has at least ten counts. V and J are TRBV20-1 and TRBJ2-7; TRBD2 matches 8 bases. The CDR3 loop spans 16 amino acids. Germline trimming cut 6 bases from V and 4 bases from J; bases unmatched to any gene: 17. The germline gives CDR1 DFQATT, CDR2 SNEGSKA (reference sequence). DNA of the CDR3: TGCAGTGCCCTGGAGGCTAGCGGGTCGGCCTCGTACGAGCAGTACTTC. This sequence encodes CSALEASGSASYEQYF.

The sample holds many counts of this clone. The rearrangement joins TRBV3-1 to TRBJ2-5; D might be TRBD2 (6 bases). This CDR3 contains 15 residues. Trimming pared 1 base from V and 6 bases from J, leaving 15 bases between. Looked up from germline, CDR1 is LGHDT and CDR2 is YNNKEL (reference sequence). The CDR3 sequence is CASSQGRRGPKTQYF. The CDR3, as DNA: TGTGCCAGCAGCCAAGGACGGAGGGGACCAAAGACCCAGTACTTC.